The 28 T cell receptor beta chains listed next were all sequenced from one sample in a study of control samples from healthy donors and cancer patients. Assay used: immunoSEQ multiplex PCR; TCRdb lists only in-frame clones, some missing. The profile shows about 190,000 clones, roughly nine tenths of them singletons. Sequencing used blood. These receptors were taken from a man under 40 in good health.

The table lists this clone with a few counts. The chain is built from TRBV7-6 and TRBJ2-1; the D gene is possibly TRBD1 (7 bases). CDR3 length equals 14 residues. The V end was cut by 0 bases, the J end by 12 bases, with 15 bases between. Germline loops: CDR1 SGHVS, CDR2 FNYEAQ. As DNA, the CDR3 is TGTGCCAGCAGCTTAGCGCAGGGGGGTATGGGGCAGTTCTTC. Its protein product is CASSLAQGGMGQFF.

This rearrangement joins TRBV4-2 to TRBJ1-1; D remains ambiguous. Deletions cut 5 bases from V and 0 bases from J, with 10 bases between. Germline-derived CDR1 and CDR2 are LGHNA and YNFKEQ. The CDR3 is made up of 14 amino acids. The CDR3 protein is CASSSQLLNTEAFF. CDR3 DNA sequence: TGTGCCAGCAGCTCTCAGTTACTGAACACTGAAGCTTTCTTT.

This chain uses TRBV6-4 with TRBJ2-1, with TRBD1 matching 10 bases. Germline CDR1 and CDR2: MRHNA and SNTAGT. Germline trimming cut 0 bases from V and 4 bases from J; bases unmatched to any gene: 3. The CDR3 runs 16 residues. Here the CDR3 DNA reads TGTGCCAGCAGTGACTCCGGGACAGGGGCTTACAATGAGCAGTTCTTC. Translating gives CASSDSGTGAYNEQFF.

The rearrangement uses TRBV27 and TRBJ1-6; weak D call: TRBD1 (5 bases). This CDR3 is 14 amino acids long. The V gene's germline CDR1 is MNHEY and CDR2 SMNVEV (reference sequence). V lost 3 bases to trimming and J lost 9 bases, with 12 bases between them. The CDR3 nucleotides are TGTGCCAGCAGTTTTGGGGCTACAGGTTCACCCCTCCACTTT. Its protein product is CASSFGATGSPLHF.

As for this clone: The junction departs from germline at one end; a sequencing error may be responsible. This chain links TRBV29-1 with TRBJ1-2, with a weak D call TRBD1 (5 bases). The CDR3 sequence is 13 residues long. Germline assignment: CDR1 SQVTM and CDR2 ANQGSEA. The CDR3 reads CSVRRGPKYGYTF. CDR3 nucleotides: TGCAGCGTCCGAAGGGGTCCTAAGTATGGCTACACCTTC.

This chain joins TRBV12-3 or TRBV12-4 and TRBJ2-1; no reliable D call. V lost 4 bases and J lost 6, with 4 bases in between. This CDR3 has 11 residues. As DNA, the CDR3 is TGTGCCAGCAGTTGGGGCAATGAGCAGTTCTTC. This encodes CASSWGNEQFF.

The V call is TRBV7-2, the J call TRBJ1-2; possibly TRBD1 for D (5 bases). Germline V gene data show CDR1 as SGHTA and CDR2 as FQGNSA. Trimming cost V 4 bases and J 4 bases, with 10 bases left between them. The CDR3 has 13 residues. As DNA, the CDR3 is TGTGCCAGCAGCTCCCCGACAGCCTATGGCTACACCTTC. Amino acids: CASSSPTAYGYTF.

The genes are TRBV27 and TRBJ2-5, with a possible D match to TRBD1 (5 bases). From germline, CDR1 is MNHEY and CDR2 SMNVEV (reference sequence). This CDR3 contains 16 residues. V was cut by 5 bases and J by 1 base, with 17 bases left in between. CDR3 sequence reads: CASSTGRGAGQETQYF. In DNA form, the CDR3 reads TGTGCCAGCAGTACCGGTCGTGGGGCAGGCCAAGAGACCCAGTACTTC.

The CDR3 nucleotides are TGCGCCAGCAGCTTGGTCGGAGTTGACGAGCAGTTCTTC. The encoded protein is CASSLVGVDEQFF. This rearrangement joins TRBV5-1 to TRBJ2-1, with unresolved D. This CDR3 is 13 amino acids long. The V end lost 0 bases, the J end lost 10 bases, and 11 bases lay between the germline ends. Germline V gene lookup returns CDR1 SGHRS and CDR2 YFSETQ.

The chain couples TRBV3-1 (or the pseudogene TRBV3-2) to TRBJ1-1; D call uncertain. This CDR3 contains 16 residues. The V gene lost 0 bases and the J gene lost 0 bases, with 11 bases spanning the gap. Germline V gives CDR1 LGHDT, CDR2 YNNKEL (reference sequence). The CDR3 is CASSQDLTVLNTEAFF. For the CDR3, the DNA is TGTGCCAGCAGCCAAGATTTGACGGTCCTGAACACTGAAGCTTTCTTT.

This chain joins TRBV5-1 and TRBJ1-2; no firm D call. The length of the CDR3 is 14 residues. V lost 0 bases to trimming and J lost 4 bases, with 10 bases between them. Germline V gene sequence: CDR1 SGHRS, CDR2 YFSETQ. CDR3 amino acids: CASSLEGSLYGYTF. Written as DNA, the CDR3 is TGCGCCAGCAGCTTGGAGGGCAGTCTCTATGGCTACACCTTC.

The J gene is TRBJ1-1, the V gene TRBV4-1, with D uncertain. The V end was cut by 0 bases, the J end by 0 bases, with 8 bases between. The CDR3 sequence is 15 residues long. Germline lookup yields CDR1 MGHRA and CDR2 YSYEKL. This CDR3 is CASSQDPGLNTEAFF. CDR3 coding DNA: TGCGCCAGCAGCCAAGACCCGGGTTTGAACACTGAAGCTTTCTTT.

The rearrangement links TRBV3-1 (or the pseudogene TRBV3-2) to TRBJ2-7, with D perhaps matching TRBD1 (6 bases). V lost 1 base and J 2 bases, leaving 21 bases between the germline ends. This CDR3 comprises 18 residues. Germline-derived CDR1 and CDR2 are LGHDT and YNNKEL (reference sequence). CDR3 coding DNA: TGTGCCAGCAGCCAAGGAAGGGGCAGGGGTTTAGAAACCTACGAGCAGTACTTC. This translates into CASSQGRGRGLETYEQYF.

The gene calls are TRBV24-1 and TRBJ2-1; 10 positions agree with TRBD2. Germline V lookup: CDR1 KGHDR, CDR2 SFDVKD. Unmatched junction bases numbered 3, after V lost 3 bases and J lost 2 bases. The CDR3 has 16 amino acids. The CDR3 sequence: CATSDRLAGAYNEQFF. The CDR3 bases are TGTGCCACCAGTGATAGGCTAGCGGGGGCCTACAATGAGCAGTTCTTC.

The chain links TRBV9 to TRBJ2-7, with TRBD2 as a possible D gene (5 bases). V was pared by 4 bases and J by 1 base, with 12 bases between. Germline values: CDR1 SGDLS, CDR2 YYNGEE. There are 14 residues in the CDR3. The CDR3 DNA follows: TGTGCCAGCAGCCCCAGCCGGGAATCCTACGAGCAGTACTTC. Amino acid sequence: CASSPSRESYEQYF. Looking up the rest from reference TRBV9 and TRBJ2-7 gives the full variable domain: DSGVTQTPKHLITATGQRVTLRCSPRSGDLSVYWYQQSLDQGLQFLIQYYNGEERAKGNILERFSAQQFPDLHSELNLSSLELGDSALYFCASSPSRESYEQYFGPGTRLTVT.

CDR3 residues: CASSGGGTANTGELFF. CDR3 sequence (DNA): TGTGCCAGCAGCGGTGGGGGGACAGCTAACACCGGGGAGCTGTTTTTT. This rearrangement joins TRBV5-4 to TRBJ2-2; D may be TRBD1 (7 bases). V lost 4 bases and J lost 2, with 15 bases in between. CDR3 length: 16 residues. CDR1 is SGHNT and CDR2 is YYREEE in the germline V gene (reference sequence). Supplemented by reference TRBV5-4 and TRBJ2-2, the full variable domain reads ETGVTQSPTHLIKTRGQQVTLRCSSQSGHNTVSWYQQALGQGPQFIFQYYREEENGRGNFPPRFSGLQFPNYSSELNVNALELDDSALYLCASSGGGTANTGELFFGEGSRLTVL.

The chain employs TRBV5-4 and TRBJ2-1, with TRBD1 identical over 7 bases. CDR1 and CDR2 from the germline V gene are SGHNT and YYREEE (reference sequence). V trimming: 3 bases; J trimming: 5 bases; junction bases outside the gene matches: 2. The CDR3 contains 13 residues. In DNA form, the CDR3 reads TGTGCCAGCAGCTACAGGGGAGACAATGAGCAGTTCTTC. Protein sequence: CASSYRGDNEQFF.

The chain carries TRBV5-1 and TRBJ2-7; D is possibly TRBD2 (6 bases). From germline, CDR1 is SGHRS and CDR2 YFSETQ. The CDR3 contains 18 residues. Trimming stripped 4 bases from V and 0 bases from J, with 23 bases between. Here the CDR3 DNA reads TGCGCCAGCAGCGGTCTTATAAGGGGTCGGGGGAGCTCCTACGAGCAGTACTTC. Amino acid sequence: CASSGLIRGRGSSYEQYF.

The chain combines TRBV9 with TRBJ1-6, with a tentative D call TRBD1 (5 bases). Trimming removed 2 bases at V and 6 bases at J, with 12 bases between. Germline V lookup: CDR1 SGDLS, CDR2 YYNGEE. The CDR3 is 15 residues long. The CDR3 protein is CASSVIDQGNSPLHF. CDR3 DNA sequence: TGTGCCAGCAGCGTCATTGATCAGGGTAATTCACCCCTCCACTTT.

This clone is a singleton in its sample. The chain joins TRBV27 to TRBJ2-7; D gene uncertain. Trimming took 5 bases from V and 2 from J, leaving 10 bases between them. CDR3 length: 13 amino acids. Germline CDR1 reads MNHEY; CDR2 reads SMNVEV (reference sequence). The CDR3 coding sequence is TGTGCCAGCAGTCCGGGCGCGACCTACGAGCAGTACTTC. Amino acid sequence: CASSPGATYEQYF.

The V and J genes are TRBV15 and TRBJ2-1; TRBD2 aligns across 9 bases. Germline V CDR1 and CDR2: LNHNV, YYDKDF (reference sequence). The V gene end was trimmed by 9 bases and the J gene end by 4 bases; junction bases not matched to a gene: 7. The CDR3 consists of 14 residues. CDR3 coding DNA: TGTGCCACTGATATAGCGGGGGAGTACAATGAGCAGTTCTTC. Encoded protein: CATDIAGEYNEQFF.

This sequence joins TRBV11-3 and TRBJ1-2, with 8 positions matching TRBD1. Losses at the gene ends were 1 base for V and 4 bases for J; bases not matched to a gene: 5. The CDR3 extends over 15 amino acids. CDR1 and CDR2 from the germline V gene are SGHNT and YENEEA. The CDR3 DNA follows: TGTGCCAGCAGCTTAGGGGGACAGGTCGGCTATGGCTACACCTTC. Translating gives CASSLGGQVGYGYTF.

The genes are TRBV12-3 or TRBV12-4 and TRBJ1-5, with 7 bases fitting TRBD1. The CDR3 runs to 13 residues. The ends lost 7 bases at V and 7 bases at J; junction bases unmatched: 7. The CDR3 bases are TGTGCCAGCATCAGGGGGGAAGGACAGCCCCAGCATTTT. This encodes CASIRGEGQPQHF.

The rearrangement links TRBV29-1 to TRBJ2-7; D perhaps matches TRBD1 (6 bases). Germline V gene data show CDR1 as SQVTM and CDR2 as ANQGSEA. V lost 4 bases, J lost 6 bases, and 16 bases lay in between. The CDR3 totals 13 residues. CDR3 amino acids: CSVGGGGALEQYF. CDR3 in DNA: TGCAGCGTTGGAGGGGGTGGGGCCCTCGAGCAGTACTTC.

V usage is TRBV3-1 (or the pseudogene TRBV3-2) and J usage is TRBJ1-3, with D possibly matching TRBD1 (5 bases). CDR3 length: 15 amino acids. Trimming stripped 1 base from V and 0 bases from J, with 7 bases between. Germline V gene lookup returns CDR1 LGHDT and CDR2 YNNKEL (reference sequence). The CDR3 nucleotides read TGTGCCAGCAGCCAAGGGGACGTCTCTGGAAACACCATATATTTT. Translated: CASSQGDVSGNTIYF.

The chain carries TRBV19 and TRBJ1-6, with 7 bases aligning to TRBD1. This CDR3 comprises 19 residues. In germline, CDR1 is LNHDA, CDR2 SQIVND (reference sequence). The ends lost 7 bases at V and 10 bases at J; junction bases unmatched: 25. The CDR3 region has the DNA TGTGCCAGTACCCCTGTTGGCGGGGGCGACAGGGCCCTTGGGTCACCCCTCCACTTT. This codes for CASTPVGGGDRALGSPLHF. The complete variable domain, with remaining parts taken from reference TRBV19 and TRBJ1-6, reads DGGITQSPKYLFRKEGQNVTLSCEQNLNHDAMYWYRQDPGQGLRLIYYSQIVNDFQKGDIAEGYSVSREKKESFPLTVTSAQKNPTAFYLCASTPVGGGDRALGSPLHFGNGTRLTVT.

CDR3 sequence reads: CASSLDRYNSPLHF. CDR3 DNA: TGCGCCAGCAGCCTGGACCGTTATAATTCACCCCTCCACTTT. The gene calls are TRBV5-1 and TRBJ1-6, with D unresolved. V was clipped by 4 bases and J by 4 bases, with 9 bases between them. The CDR3 has 14 amino acids. CDR1 is SGHRS and CDR2 is YFSETQ in the germline V gene.

This clone was picked up one time. This chain joins TRBV2 and TRBJ1-5, with no clear D. CDR3 size: 14 residues. The V gene lost 0 bases and the J gene lost 2 bases, with 5 bases spanning the gap. CDR1 is SNHLY, CDR2 FYNNEI, per germline. CDR3 nucleotide sequence: TGTGCCAGCAGTGAAGCGTTGGGCAATCAGCCCCAGCATTTT. It is translated as CASSEALGNQPQHF. Full variable domain (remainder filled in from reference TRBV2 and TRBJ1-5): EPEVTQTPSHQVTQMGQEVILRCVPISNHLYFYWYRQILGQKVEFLVSFYNNEISEKSEIFDDQFSVERPDGSNFTLKIRSTKLEDSAMYFCASSEALGNQPQHFGDGTRLSIL.